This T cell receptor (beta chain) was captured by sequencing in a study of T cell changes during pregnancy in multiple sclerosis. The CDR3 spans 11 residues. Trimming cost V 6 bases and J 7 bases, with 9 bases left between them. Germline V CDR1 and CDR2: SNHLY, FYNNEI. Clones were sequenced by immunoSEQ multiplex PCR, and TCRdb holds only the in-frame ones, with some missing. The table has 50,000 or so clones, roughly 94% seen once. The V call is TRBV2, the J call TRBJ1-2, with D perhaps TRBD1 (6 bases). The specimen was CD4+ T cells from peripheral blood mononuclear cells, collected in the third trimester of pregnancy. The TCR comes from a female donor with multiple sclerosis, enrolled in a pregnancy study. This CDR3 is CASRYRVGYTF. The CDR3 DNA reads TGTGCCAGCAGGTACAGGGTTGGCTACACCTTC.